Included here is one TCR beta chain sequence, with context. What antigen it recognizes has not been identified. No quality values exist for individual bases; no much larger clone is one base distant. This entry comes from a study of T cells after yellow fever vaccination (dated by TCRdb to about 2019). Regarding the complete study: The SMART-Seq v4 Ultra Low Input RNA kit was used to prepare libraries from fractions with low cell numbers. To follow T-cell clones before and after primary and booster YFV17D yellow fever vaccination, bulk TCR alpha and beta repertoires were sequenced over time. Two healthy male donors, one aged 18 to 30 and one aged 30 to 40 years, were included in the cohort. Blood was drawn at multiple timepoints before and after primary and secondary immunization, with bulk PBMC replicates and cell subsets isolated. Study-level results and caveats: The study included only a couple of donors, which limits how far the findings can be generalized. Compared with the primary T-cell response, the secondary T-cell response was weaker but faster, peaking on day 5 rather than day 15. A small fraction of clonotypes appeared in both the CD4 and CD8 compartments, likely as a result of convergent recombination. Computational filtering was needed because FACS-sorted repertoires could contain abundant contaminating clonotypes from the bulk population. Most clones expanded after primary vaccination (around 96% of CD4 and 88% of CD8) were re-detected after the booster, suggesting that broad memory maintenance occurred.

The CDR3 sequence holds 13 residues, the cysteine and phenylalanine included. Just CDR3 DNA is preserved here, 39 bases in frame from base 1. The germline V gene (reference sequence) provides CDR1 GTSNPN and CDR2 SVGIG. At the junction V is shortened by 7 bases and J by 5 bases, with 17 bases in between. Synthesis of TCR cDNA relied on 5'RACE template switching, a step that introduced a universal primer site along with unique molecular identifiers. Priming of cDNA synthesis was performed from both the TCR alpha and TCR beta constant segments. Library amplification involved two PCR steps, and the second step added sample barcodes and sequencing adapters. Sequencing of the libraries was done on either Illumina HiSeq 2500 (2x100 bp) or NovaSeq (2x150 bp). Per the original workflow: Demultiplexing of reads and collapsing into UMI consensus sequences were performed with MIGEC, and V(D)J alignment was carried out with MiXCR. Vaccine-responding clonotypes were identified with edgeR using replicate PBMC samples, with FDR below 0.01 and a log2 fold change above 5 up to day 15 being required. Bulk clonotypes were assigned CD4 or CD8 identity according to which sequenced CD4 or CD8 repertoire held them at higher abundance. TCRdb cleaned the public reads at Q25 with fastp, built clones with MiXCR and kept in-frame beta chains. Entries are consolidated by CDR3 protein sequence, retaining the most common genes and DNA. These V and J calls are TCRdb output, not the study's own analysis. Within this sample are approximately 550,000 distinct CDR3 sequences, with under 25% of them counted one time only. The top ten constitute roughly an eighth of the sample.

The treatment or condition label of this sample denotes: live attenuated yellow fever vaccine strain. At each blood-draw timepoint, two biological replicates of bulk PBMCs were obtained. A standard Ficoll-Paque protocol was used to isolate PBMCs from peripheral blood. RNA was extracted with TriZol from bulk PBMCs, CD4 and CD8 fractions, and dextramer-positive and dextramer-negative fractions. The receptor was isolated from a man in his thirties or forties who received the YFV17D yellow fever vaccine. Specimen: PBMCs, collected 15 days after the yellow fever booster vaccination. Here the chain combines TRBV30 and TRBJ2-5, and the D gene may be TRBD2, 5 bases matching. The nucleotide sequence is TGTGCCTATACCCAAGAGGGCTGGGAGACCCAGTACTTC. It codes for CAYTQEGWETQYF.